This T cell receptor beta chain was captured by sequencing in a study of shared clonotypes between healthy human individuals. Study results and limitations: Richness estimates generally favored naive over memory subsets. Clonotypes not shared had lower generation probabilities than those common to all four donors.

Authors' data handling: Junction-only immunoSEQ data arrived without quality scores, meaning filtering differed. Profiling relied on immunoSEQ multiplex PCR, and the TCRdb table lists in-frame clones only, not all of them. V, J and clone size derive from that table, while D and trimming were established from the DNA sequence. This table has around 1.1 million clones, about 72% appearing once. A remark on this clone: Its specificity is not known.

The CDR3 spans 14 residues. V trimming: 5 bases; J trimming: 5 bases; junction bases outside the gene matches: 6. CDR1 and CDR2 (germline): KGHSH, LQKENI. Donors comprised only Caucasian adults living in Nashville, Tennessee. The origin of this receptor is a man between 18 and 35 years old in good health. Some clones in this sample may be carry-over from other donors' samples. The specimen was memory CD4+ T cells from PBMCs. The subset here: CD45RA-negative fraction. The V and J genes are TRBV18 and TRBJ2-3; 8 bases map to TRBD1. The chain's CDR3 is CASSSMTGEDTQYF. In nucleotides, the CDR3 is TGTGCCAGCTCATCCATGACAGGGGAAGATACGCAGTATTTT.